Reported below is one T cell receptor (beta chain). There is no known antigen for this receptor. Base qualities are not at hand, and no much larger clone is one base apart. TCRbeta CDR3 regions were amplified from genomic DNA by means of the immunoSEQ Assay, a bias-controlled multiplex PCR. In the authors' own workflow: The number of nucleated cells in each sample was estimated from the amplification of reference gene primers within the assay. To quantify the absolute abundance of each unique TCRbeta CDR3 rearrangement, sequence reads were collapsed and filtered. For each sample, productive Simpson clonality was calculated as the square root of Simpson's diversity index over productive rearrangements. Here the immuneACCESS table is served through TCRdb, limited to in-frame sequences with V and J called. Missing clones are a known gap in these copies; in checked studies unresolved V genes cover under half, and the rest lacks a known reason. The V and J calls and clone size were taken over from that table, and D and trimming were inferred from the DNA. The table for this sample lists around 170,000 clones; approximately 88% of them were counted only once. The ten largest account for more than 3.5% of the sample.

Each collaborating institution followed its own protocols to collect whole blood in K2EDTA tubes. For TCRbeta analysis, collaborator samples were shipped as frozen whole blood, as isolated PBMCs, or as DNA extracted from either sample type. This entry is derived from a study of blood T cell repertoires in COVID-19 (dated by TCRdb to the early 2020s). Study-wide context: Samples covering the acute and convalescent phases of COVID-19 were provided by collaborators in the United States, Italy and Spain. The material from the prospective study consisted of cDNA or gDNA derived from T cells, B-cell-depleted T cells, or PBMCs. Subjects who had been exposed to COVID-19, were actively infected with it, or had recovered from it provided the deeply sampled blood TCRbeta repertoires that made up the dataset. A freely available public database, intended as a resource for researchers studying the immune response to SARS-CoV-2, is where the repertoires were released. The samples were drawn from the first 160 participants of the ongoing ImmuneRACE study and from roughly 1,300 subjects provided by 6 global collaborators. Sample metadata almost always included a de-identified subject ID, COVID-19 status, age in years and sex. Where available, HLA class I and class II types were obtained from metadata supplied by the sample provider rather than from assay-based typing. The paper as a whole reports these results and caveats: Clinical and demographic metadata were provided uncurated, with the amount varying by source and participant.

The CDR3 runs 14 amino acids, cysteine and phenylalanine included. Only CDR3 DNA is held: 42 bases, read in frame from base 1. The germline V gene gives CDR1 as SGHRS and CDR2 as YFSETQ. Trimming removed 4 bases from V and 4 bases from J; the gene matches leave 4 bases unexplained. The TCR sequence derives from a woman aged 25 to 39 with acute or convalescent COVID-19. Material for sequencing was peripheral blood. Here the chain combines TRBV5-1 and TRBJ2-3; TRBD2 fits 9 bases in the junction. The DNA reads as follows: TGCGCCAGCAGCCTGACTAGCGGCGCAGATACGCAGTATTTT. This encodes CASSLTSGADTQYF.